This TCR beta chain was obtained from a study of Ad26.COV2.S vaccination and SARS-CoV-2 variants. General study findings and limits: Non-spike TCR breadth was similar in vaccine and placebo recipients.

Trimming stripped 4 bases from V and 0 bases from J, with 10 bases between. There are 14 residues in the CDR3. Germline CDR1 is SGDLS and CDR2 is YYNGEE. With respect to this clone: The antigen is unknown.

Stated treatment: around 19 received Ad26.COV2.S at low or high dose, single or two shots; about 5 received placebo; per-sample allocation not given. Day 63 after the first vaccine or placebo injection was the time point for sampling. Within Boston, the person who donated was an adult of 18-55 years. Measured with immunoSEQ multiplex PCR; TCRdb has only the in-frame clones, and not every one. Seen here are roughly 320,000 clones, about 86% observed once, and the top ten hold around 2%. The rearrangement joins TRBV9 to TRBJ1-1; a weak D match, TRBD1 (5 bases). This TCR was sampled from a person between 18 and 65 years old who received the Ad26.COV2.S COVID-19 vaccine or a placebo. Sequenced material: peripheral blood, taken in a trial of Ad26.COV2.S vaccine versus placebo. CDR3 DNA sequence: TGTGCCAGCAGCCGGGGGGGATTGAACACTGAAGCTTTCTTT. This sequence encodes CASSRGGLNTEAFF.